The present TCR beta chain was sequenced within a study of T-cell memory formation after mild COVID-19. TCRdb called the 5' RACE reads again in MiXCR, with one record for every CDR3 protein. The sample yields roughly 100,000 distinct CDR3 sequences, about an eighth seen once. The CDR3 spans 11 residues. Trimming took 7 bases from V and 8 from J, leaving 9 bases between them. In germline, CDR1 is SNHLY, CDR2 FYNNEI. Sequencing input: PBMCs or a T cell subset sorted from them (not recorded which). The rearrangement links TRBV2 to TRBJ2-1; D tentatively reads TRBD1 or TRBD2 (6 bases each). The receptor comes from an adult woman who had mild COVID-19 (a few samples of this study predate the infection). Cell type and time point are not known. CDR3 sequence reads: CASMRGDEQFF. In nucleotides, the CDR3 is TGTGCCAGCATGAGGGGGGATGAGCAGTTCTTC.